Shown below are 12 T cell receptor beta chains from a single sample sequenced in a study of T cells after yellow fever vaccination. MiXCR, run by TCRdb on the 5' RACE reads, gives a single entry per CDR3 protein. The repertoire holds some 600,000 distinct CDR3 sequences, with around 12% as singletons. The sequencing used PBMCs, collected on the day of the yellow fever booster vaccination. These receptors originate from a young man who received the YFV17D yellow fever vaccine.

There are a few counts of this clonotype. The J gene is TRBJ2-7, the V gene TRBV6-5, with D perhaps matching TRBD2 (5 bases). Germline V CDR1 and CDR2: MNHEY, SVGAGI. The CDR3 contains 10 residues. The V gene lost 8 bases and the J gene lost 6 bases, with 8 bases spanning the gap. The DNA of the CDR3 is TGTGCCAGCGGAGGCCTCGAGCAGTACTTC. It yields the protein CASGGLEQYF.

The chain couples TRBV20-1 to TRBJ2-5; possibly TRBD2 for D (5 bases). The CDR3 extends over 13 amino acids. Trimming took 4 bases from V and 5 from J, leaving 14 bases between them. Germline CDR1 DFQATT, CDR2 SNEGSKA (reference sequence). CDR3 coding DNA: TGCAGTGCTATAGGACTGCGCGTGGAGACCCAGTACTTC. It translates to CSAIGLRVETQYF.

This clonotype was recorded at least ten times. The V gene is TRBV7-2, the J gene TRBJ2-7; a possible D gene is TRBD2 (5 bases). The ends were cut back, 3 bases at V and 1 base at J, with 7 bases in the middle. This CDR3 is built from 13 residues. CDR1 SGHTA and CDR2 FQGNSA come from the germline V gene. CDR3 loop: CASSFRGSYEQYF. The CDR3 DNA is TGTGCCAGCAGCTTCCGGGGTTCCTACGAGCAGTACTTC.

V gene TRBV27 combines with J gene TRBJ2-7, with unresolved D. Germline-derived CDR1 and CDR2 are MNHEY and SMNVEV (reference sequence). Trimming stripped 4 bases from V and 4 bases from J, with 11 bases between. The CDR3 sequence is 13 residues long. Written as DNA, the CDR3 is TGTGCCAGCAGTTCTGATAAGAAATACGAGCAGTACTTC. Protein sequence: CASSSDKKYEQYF.

The gene calls are TRBV5-4 and TRBJ2-7; possibly TRBD1 for D (6 bases). The V end lost 9 bases, the J end lost 5 bases, and 18 bases lay between the germline ends. This CDR3 has 13 amino acids. Germline values: CDR1 SGHNT, CDR2 YYREEE (reference sequence). The CDR3 coding sequence is TGTGCCATACGGAATACAGGGACCCACGAGCAGTACTTC. Its protein product is CAIRNTGTHEQYF. The whole variable domain, remainder taken from reference TRBV5-4 and TRBJ2-7, is ETGVTQSPTHLIKTRGQQVTLRCSSQSGHNTVSWYQQALGQGPQFIFQYYREEENGRGNFPPRFSGLQFPNYSSELNVNALELDDSALYLCAIRNTGTHEQYFGPGTRLTVT.

This clonotype was seen a handful of times. The chain uses TRBV24-1 and TRBJ2-1; a weak D match, TRBD2 (5 bases). The V end lost 5 bases, the J end lost 6 bases, and 22 bases lay between the germline ends. Germline V lookup: CDR1 KGHDR, CDR2 SFDVKD. The CDR3 runs to 17 residues. The CDR3 nucleotides read TGTGCCACCAGTGCCCGAGAGGGTCTAGGGTCGCCCAATGAGCAGTTCTTC. Protein product: CATSAREGLGSPNEQFF.

The chain employs TRBV9 and TRBJ2-5, with a tentative D call TRBD2 (5 bases). This CDR3 region has 16 residues. CDR1 SGDLS and CDR2 YYNGEE come from the germline V gene. The V gene lost 0 bases and the J gene lost 1 base, with 13 bases spanning the gap. The CDR3 protein is CASSVGIGLLQETQYF. CDR3 DNA sequence: TGTGCCAGCAGCGTAGGAATCGGACTGCTCCAAGAGACCCAGTACTTC.

This clonotype turned up a few times. The chain links TRBV5-1 to TRBJ2-1; D is unresolved. With 0 bases removed from V and 7 bases from J, the gap between germline ends came to 11 bases. Germline assignment: CDR1 SGHRS and CDR2 YFSETQ. The CDR3 totals 14 residues. The CDR3 region has the DNA TGCGCCAGCAGCTTGGTGGGAATGGTGAATGAGCAGTTCTTC. It is translated as CASSLVGMVNEQFF. The full variable domain, in which reference TRBV5-1 and TRBJ2-1 provide the parts outside the CDR3, is KAGVTQTPRYLIKTRGQQVTLSCSPISGHRSVSWYQQTPGQGLQFLFEYFSETQRNKGNFPGRFSGRQFSNSRSEMNVSTLELGDSALYLCASSLVGMVNEQFFGPGTRLTVL.

About this clonotype itself: Its ends do not fully match the called genes, so a read error is possible. J is TRBJ2-2 and V is TRBV20-1; 7 bases fit TRBD1. The V gene's germline CDR1 is DFQATT and CDR2 SNEGSKA (reference sequence). The CDR3 is 15 residues long. The CDR3 region is CCARDPQGSTGELFF. The DNA of the CDR3 is TGCTGTGCTAGAGATCCACAGGGGTCCACCGGGGAGCTGTTTTTT.

The chain links TRBV10-3 to TRBJ2-2; maybe TRBD2 (7 bases). Trimming shortened V by 4 bases and J by 2 bases, and 14 bases separated the two germline ends. This CDR3 has 16 amino acids. In germline, CDR1 is ENHRY, CDR2 SYGVKD. CDR3 coding DNA: TGTGCCATCAGTGGGGGGGGGCCCTCCAACACCGGGGAGCTGTTTTTT. Its translation: CAISGGGPSNTGELFF.

This clonotype was counted between two and nine times. The chain has TRBV5-1 and TRBJ2-3, with 13 bases aligning to TRBD2. This CDR3 region has 17 residues. Losses at the gene ends were 4 bases for V and 1 base for J; bases not matched to a gene: 6. Germline V gene lookup returns CDR1 SGHRS and CDR2 YFSETQ. The CDR3 DNA sequence: TGCGCCAGCAGCGGAGGGACTAGCGGGACGGGCACAGATACGCAGTATTTT. Residues: CASSGGTSGTGTDTQYF.

This clonotype turned up a few times. The rearrangement links TRBV7-2 to TRBJ2-2; 8 nucleotides line up with TRBD2. The CDR3 has 16 amino acids. The V segment lost 3 bases and the J segment 4 bases; nucleotides outside the gene matches: 7. Germline V CDR1 and CDR2: SGHTA, FQGNSA. The CDR3 loop reads CASSLAGGSATGELFF. The CDR3 nucleotides read TGTGCCAGCAGCTTGGCGGGAGGCTCCGCCACCGGGGAGCTGTTTTTT. Based on the CDR3 plus reference TRBV7-2 and TRBJ2-2, the full variable domain is GAGVSQSPSNKVTEKGKDVELRCDPISGHTALYWYRQSLGQGLEFLIYFQGNSAPDKSGLPSDRFSAERTGGSVSTLTIQRTQQEDSAVYLCASSLAGGSATGELFFGEGSRLTVL.